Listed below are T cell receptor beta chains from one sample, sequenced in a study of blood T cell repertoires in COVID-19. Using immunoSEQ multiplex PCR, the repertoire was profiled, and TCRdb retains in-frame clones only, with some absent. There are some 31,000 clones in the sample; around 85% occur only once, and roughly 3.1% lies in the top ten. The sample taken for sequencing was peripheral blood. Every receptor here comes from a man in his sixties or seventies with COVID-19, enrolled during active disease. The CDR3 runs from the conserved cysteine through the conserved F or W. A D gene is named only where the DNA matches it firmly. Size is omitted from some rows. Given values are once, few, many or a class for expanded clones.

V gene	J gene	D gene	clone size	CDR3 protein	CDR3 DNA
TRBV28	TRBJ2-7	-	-	CASSFEQISYEQYF	TGTGCCAGCAGTTTTGAACAAATATCCTACGAGCAGTACTTC
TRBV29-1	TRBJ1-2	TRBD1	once	CSVRTGNGNYGYTF	TGCAGCGTTCGGACAGGGAACGGGAACTATGGCTACACCTTC
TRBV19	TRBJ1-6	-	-	CASSLTGSPLHF	TGTGCCAGTAGCCTTACAGGGTCACCCCTCCACTTT
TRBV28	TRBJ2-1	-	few	CASTVIRGWGLNEQFF	TGTGCCAGCACCGTGATTAGGGGATGGGGTCTCAATGAGCAGTTCTTC
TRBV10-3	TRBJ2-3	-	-	CAISESRQDGTDTQYF	TGTGCCATCAGTGAGTCGAGACAGGACGGGACAGATACGCAGTATTTT
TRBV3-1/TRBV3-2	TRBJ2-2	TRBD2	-	CASSQLAGATGELFF	TGTGCCAGCAGCCAGCTAGCGGGGGCCACCGGGGAGCTGTTTTTT
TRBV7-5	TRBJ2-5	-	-	CVRSGGQQETQYF	TGTGTCAGAAGCGGAGGACAGCAAGAGACCCAGTACTTC
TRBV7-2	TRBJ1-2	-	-	CASSLAGTTYGYTF	TGTGCCAGCAGCTTAGCTGGGACAACCTATGGCTACACCTTC
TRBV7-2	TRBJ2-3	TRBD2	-	CASSLGGTTGTDTQYF	TGTGCCAGCAGCTTAGGGGGGACTACGGGCACAGATACGCAGTATTTT
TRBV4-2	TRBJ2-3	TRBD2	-	CASSQESSGGTDTQYF	TGTGCCAGCAGCCAAGAATCCAGCGGGGGTACAGATACGCAGTATTTT
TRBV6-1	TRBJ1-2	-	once	CASSEDRAYGYTF	TGTGCCAGCAGTGAAGACAGGGCTTATGGCTACACCTTC
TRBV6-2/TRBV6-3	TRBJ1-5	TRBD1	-	CASSWQGAGNQPQHF	TGTGCCAGCAGTTGGCAGGGGGCTGGCAATCAGCCCCAGCATTTT
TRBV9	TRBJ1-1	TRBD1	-	CASSAQGQGWSGTEAFF	TGTGCCAGCAGCGCACAGGGACAGGGGTGGAGCGGCACTGAAGCTTTCTTT
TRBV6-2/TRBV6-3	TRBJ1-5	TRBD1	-	CASSAGTDNQPQHF	TGTGCCAGCAGCGCCGGGACAGACAATCAGCCCCAGCATTTT
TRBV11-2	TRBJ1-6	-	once	CASSLERQGGNSPLHF	TGTGCCAGCAGCTTAGAACGCCAGGGAGGCAATTCACCCCTCCACTTT
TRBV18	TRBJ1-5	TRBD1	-	CASSPRNRGSNQPQHF	TGTGCCAGCTCACCTCGTAACAGGGGAAGCAATCAGCCCCAGCATTTT
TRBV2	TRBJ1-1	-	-	CASSESIAAFF	TGTGCCAGCAGTGAATCAATTGCGGCTTTCTTT
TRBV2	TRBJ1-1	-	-	CASSSRSTGTEAFF	TGTGCCAGCAGTTCGAGGTCTACGGGGACTGAAGCTTTCTTT
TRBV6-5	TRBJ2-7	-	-	CASTAGREQYF	TGTGCCAGCACCGCTGGCCGCGAGCAGTACTTC
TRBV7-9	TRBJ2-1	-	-	CASSPRSGEGSYNEQFF	TGTGCCAGCAGCCCTCGGTCGGGGGAAGGCTCCTACAATGAGCAGTTCTTC
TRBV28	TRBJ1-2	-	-	CASIQGGRVGGYTF	TGTGCCAGCATCCAAGGGGGGAGGGTAGGTGGCTACACCTTC
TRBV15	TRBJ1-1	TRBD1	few	CATSRPTGGNSAFF	TGTGCCACCAGCAGACCAACAGGGGGCAATTCAGCTTTCTTT
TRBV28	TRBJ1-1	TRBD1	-	CASSLEGAPTEAFF	TGTGCCAGCAGTTTAGAGGGGGCTCCTACTGAAGCTTTCTTT
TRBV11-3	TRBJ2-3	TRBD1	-	CASSRQGLHTDTQYF	TGTGCCAGCAGCCGACAGGGTCTTCACACAGATACGCAGTATTTT
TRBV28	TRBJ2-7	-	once	CASRDSYEQYF	TGTGCCAGCAGGGACAGTTACGAGCAGTACTTC
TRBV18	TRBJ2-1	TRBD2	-	CASSPPLAESYNEQFF	TGTGCCAGCTCACCACCACTAGCGGAATCCTACAATGAGCAGTTCTTC
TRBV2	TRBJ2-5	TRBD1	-	CASSELGQGYQETQYF	TGTGCCAGCAGTGAACTAGGACAGGGGTACCAAGAGACCCAGTACTTC
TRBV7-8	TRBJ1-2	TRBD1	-	CASSLATGEGGYTF	TGTGCCAGCAGCTTAGCGACAGGGGAGGGTGGCTACACCTTC
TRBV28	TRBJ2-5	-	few	CASLRRAGRQETQYF	TGTGCCAGCCTCCGACGGGCTGGGAGGCAAGAGACCCAGTACTTC
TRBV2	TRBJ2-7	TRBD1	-	CASIRDRNYEQYF	TGTGCCAGCATTAGGGACAGAAACTACGAGCAGTACTTC
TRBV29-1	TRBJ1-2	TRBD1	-	CSVEEGTGMHGYTF	TGCAGCGTTGAAGAGGGGACAGGGATGCATGGCTACACCTTC
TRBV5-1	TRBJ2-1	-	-	CASSGSSLSVFF	TGCGCCAGCAGCGGGAGTAGTCTCAGTGTGTTCTTC
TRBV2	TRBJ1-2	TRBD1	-	CASSETGGNYGYTF	TGTGCCAGCAGTGAGACAGGGGGCAACTATGGCTACACCTTC
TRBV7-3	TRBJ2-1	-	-	CASSSIGSPGNEQFF	TGTGCCAGCAGCTCCATCGGGAGTCCAGGCAATGAGCAGTTCTTC
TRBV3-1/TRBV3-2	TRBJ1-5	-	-	CASSQDLTEYQPQHF	TGTGCCAGCAGCCAAGATTTGACAGAATATCAGCCCCAGCATTTT
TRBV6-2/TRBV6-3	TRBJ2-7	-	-	CASRPGGGAYEQYF	TGTGCCAGCAGACCTGGAGGGGGGGCGTACGAGCAGTACTTC
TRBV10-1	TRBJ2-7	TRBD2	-	CAIPGLAGIFYEQYF	TGCGCCATTCCGGGACTAGCGGGAATTTTCTACGAGCAGTACTTC
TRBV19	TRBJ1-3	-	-	CASRKTGYVPGNTIYF	TGTGCCAGTAGGAAAACAGGGTATGTCCCCGGAAACACCATATATTTT
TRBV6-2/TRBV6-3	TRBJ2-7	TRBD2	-	CASSYLFGLAVNYEQYF	TGTGCCAGCAGTTACCTCTTCGGACTAGCGGTGAACTACGAGCAGTACTTC
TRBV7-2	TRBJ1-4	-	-	CASSLGGYNEKLFF	TGTGCCAGCAGCTTGGGAGGTTACAATGAAAAACTGTTTTTT
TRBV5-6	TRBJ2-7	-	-	CASSFTHGDGEQYF	TGTGCCAGCAGCTTTACGCACGGGGATGGCGAGCAGTACTTC